This record concerns one T cell receptor beta chain sequence. This specimen comes from a study of CD8 T cells in Susac syndrome. On the study more broadly: Sequencing included Susac syndrome patients, about 6 of them with active disease and roughly eight in remission. When blood was collected, patients with Susac syndrome were therapy-naive, were taking corticosteroids, or were receiving intravenous immunoglobulin alone.

This CDR3 has 13 amino acids. Germline V gene data show CDR1 as MDHEN and CDR2 as SYDVKM. Trimming removed 5 bases at V and 4 bases at J, with 9 bases between. An amount of RNA that ranged from roughly 0.5 to 1 ug was reverse transcribed with random hexamers. One entry per CDR3 protein, called by TCRdb with MiXCR from the immunoSEQ multiplex PCR reads. Of approximately 190,000 distinct CDR3 sequences listed, roughly 91% are singletons. In contrast to the negatively isolated CD8+ and CD4+ T cells, TEMRA cells were FACS-enriched. The chain carries TRBV28 and TRBJ1-5, with D uncertain. The receptor comes from a human donor with Susac syndrome. The source material was CD4+ T cells from PBMCs. CDR3 nucleotide sequence: TGTGCCAGCAGTCCACCCGTGAATCAGCCCCAGCATTTT. Translated: CASSPPVNQPQHF.